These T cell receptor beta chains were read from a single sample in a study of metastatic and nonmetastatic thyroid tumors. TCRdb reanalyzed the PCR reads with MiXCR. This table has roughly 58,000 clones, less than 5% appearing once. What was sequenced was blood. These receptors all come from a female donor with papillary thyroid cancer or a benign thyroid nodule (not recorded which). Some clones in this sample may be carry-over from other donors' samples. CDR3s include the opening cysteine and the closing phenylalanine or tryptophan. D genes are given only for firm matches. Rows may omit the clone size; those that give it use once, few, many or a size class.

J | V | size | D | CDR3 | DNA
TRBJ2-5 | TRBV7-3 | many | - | CASSLNPGWGQETQYF | TGTGCCAGCAGCTTAAATCCGGGCTGGGGGCAAGAGACCCAGTACTTC
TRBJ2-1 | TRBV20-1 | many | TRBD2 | CSARIAGSSYNEQFF | TGCAGTGCTAGGATAGCGGGGAGCTCCTACAATGAGCAGTTCTTC
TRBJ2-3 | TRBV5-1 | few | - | CASSLDQGRTDTQYF | TGCGCCAGCAGCTTGGACCAGGGTAGAACAGATACGCAGTATTTT
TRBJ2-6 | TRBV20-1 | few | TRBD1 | CSASGTGMGAWANFLTF | TGCAGTGCTAGTGGGACAGGGATGGGAGCTTGGGCCAACTTCCTGACTTTC
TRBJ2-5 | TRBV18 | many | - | CASSLQGIETQYF | TGTGCCAGCTCACTGCAGGGGATAGAGACCCAGTACTTC
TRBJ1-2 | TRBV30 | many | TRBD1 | CAWTQGDSRFNYGYTF | TGTGCCTGGACCCAGGGGGACTCGAGATTTAACTATGGCTACACCTTC
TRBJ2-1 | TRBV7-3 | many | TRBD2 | CASSLAPGGLARDHNEQFF | TGTGCCAGCAGCTTGGCCCCCGGGGGGTTAGCGCGAGATCACAATGAGCAGTTCTTC
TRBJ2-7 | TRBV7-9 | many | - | CASSLGGAGDEQYF | TGTGCCAGCAGCTTAGGGGGGGCCGGGGACGAGCAGTACTTC
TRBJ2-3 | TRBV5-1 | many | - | CASSLGGGGTDTQYF | TGCGCCAGCAGCTTGGGCGGAGGGGGCACAGATACGCAGTATTTT
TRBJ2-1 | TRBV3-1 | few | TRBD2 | CASSQASSGRGEQFF | TGTGCCAGCAGCCAAGCGTCTAGCGGGAGGGGGGAGCAGTTCTTC
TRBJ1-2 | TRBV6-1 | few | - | CASSPLGDGYTF | TGTGCCAGCAGCCCCTTGGGTGACGGCTACACCTTC
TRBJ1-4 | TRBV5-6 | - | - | CASSLWLSNEKLFF | TGTGCCAGCAGCCTGTGGCTATCTAATGAAAAACTGTTTTTT
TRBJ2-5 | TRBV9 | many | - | CASSVGLRDQETQYF | TGTGCCAGCAGCGTAGGTCTTAGGGACCAAGAGACCCAGTACTTC
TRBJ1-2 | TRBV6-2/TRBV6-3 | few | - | CASTPSSSGAYGYTF | TGTGCCAGCACTCCTTCCTCGTCCGGGGCCTATGGCTACACCTTC
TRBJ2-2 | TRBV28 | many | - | CASSPSNTGELFF | TGTGCCAGCAGTCCCAGTAACACCGGGGAGCTGTTTTTT
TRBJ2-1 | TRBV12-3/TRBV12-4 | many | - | CASSFRANEQFF | TGTGCCAGCAGTTTTAGGGCCAATGAGCAGTTCTTC
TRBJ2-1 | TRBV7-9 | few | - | CASKPTGSSYNEQFF | TGTGCCAGCAAACCGACGGGGAGCTCCTACAATGAGCAGTTCTTC
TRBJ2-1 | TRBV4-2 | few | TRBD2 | CASSQGLAGGIYEQFF | TGTGCCAGCAGCCAAGGACTAGCGGGAGGAATATATGAGCAGTTCTTC
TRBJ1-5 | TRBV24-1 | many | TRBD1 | CATTDREDQPQHF | TGTGCCACCACGGACAGGGAGGATCAGCCCCAGCATTTT
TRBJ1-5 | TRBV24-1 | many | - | CATSDRINQPQHF | TGTGCCACCAGCGACAGGATCAATCAGCCCCAGCATTTT
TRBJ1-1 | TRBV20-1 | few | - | CSALTLTGPSYTEAFF | TGCAGTGCTCTCACCTTGACAGGTCCTTCTTACACTGAAGCTTTCTTT
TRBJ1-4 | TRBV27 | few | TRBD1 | CASSLGGENEKLFF | TGTGCCAGCAGTCTAGGGGGCGAGAATGAAAAACTGTTTTTT
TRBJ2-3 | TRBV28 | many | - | CASTTPADTQYF | TGTGCCAGCACCACCCCCGCAGATACGCAGTATTTT
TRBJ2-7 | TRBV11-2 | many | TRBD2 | CASSFQAGGSYEQYF | TGTGCCAGCAGCTTTCAAGCGGGAGGTTCCTACGAGCAGTACTTC
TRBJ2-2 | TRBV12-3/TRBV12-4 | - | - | CASSQGTGELFF | TGTGCCAGCAGTCAGGGAACCGGGGAGCTGTTTTTT
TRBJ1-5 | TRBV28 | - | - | CASSLDGGYQPQHF | TGTGCCAGCAGTTTAGACGGGGGGTATCAGCCCCAGCATTTT
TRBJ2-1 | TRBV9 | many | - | CASSPSGAGAYNEQFF | TGTGCCAGCAGCCCCAGTGGGGCAGGGGCCTACAATGAGCAGTTCTTC
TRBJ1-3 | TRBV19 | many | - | CASSIQGGNTIYF | TGTGCCAGTAGTATCCAGGGGGGAAACACCATATATTTT
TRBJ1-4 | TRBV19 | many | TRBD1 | CASRGQGASEKLFF | TGTGCCAGTAGGGGACAGGGGGCTTCAGAAAAACTGTTTTTT
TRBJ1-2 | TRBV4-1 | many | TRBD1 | CASSQDHNSRGRSYGYTF | TGCGCCAGCAGCCAAGATCATAACAGCAGGGGGCGCAGCTATGGCTACACCTTC
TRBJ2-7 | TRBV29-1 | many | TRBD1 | CSVRRDREGEQYF | TGCAGCGTGAGGCGGGACAGGGAGGGCGAGCAGTACTTC
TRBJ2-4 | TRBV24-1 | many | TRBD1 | CATSETGSGFNIQYF | TGTGCCACCAGTGAGACAGGGTCCGGGTTTAACATTCAGTACTTC
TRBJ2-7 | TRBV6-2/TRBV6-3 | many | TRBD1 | CASSEPGQGHEQYF | TGTGCCAGCAGTGAACCGGGACAGGGCCACGAGCAGTACTTC
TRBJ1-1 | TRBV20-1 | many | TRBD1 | CSARVTGENTEAFF | TGCAGTGCTAGAGTCACAGGGGAGAACACTGAAGCTTTCTTT
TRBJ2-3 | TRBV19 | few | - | CASSIYGQDTQYF | TGTGCCAGTAGTATATACGGGCAGGATACGCAGTATTTT
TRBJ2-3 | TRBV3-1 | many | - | CASSQIVGTDTQYF | TGTGCCAGCAGCCAAATTGTGGGTACAGATACGCAGTATTTT
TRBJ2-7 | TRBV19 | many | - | CASSNPRGSNEQYF | TGTGCCAGTAGTAACCCACGAGGGAGCAACGAGCAGTACTTC
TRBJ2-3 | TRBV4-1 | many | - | CASSQAAGRQYF | TGCGCCAGCAGCCAAGCAGCTGGCCGGCAGTATTTT
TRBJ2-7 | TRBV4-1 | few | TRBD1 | CASSQVPGQGLSYEQYF | TGCGCCAGCAGCCAAGTCCCGGGACAGGGTCTCTCCTACGAGCAGTACTTC
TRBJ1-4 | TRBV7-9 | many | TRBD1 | CASSPDRGSEKLFF | TGTGCCAGCAGCCCCGACAGGGGATCAGAAAAACTGTTTTTT
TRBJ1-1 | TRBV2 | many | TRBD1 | CASSRQGGDTEAFF | TGTGCCAGCAGTCGGCAGGGGGGGGACACTGAAGCTTTCTTT
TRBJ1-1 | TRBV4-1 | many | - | CASSQEPGSRSTEAFF | TGCGCCAGCAGCCAAGAACCGGGAAGTCGCTCGACTGAAGCTTTCTTT
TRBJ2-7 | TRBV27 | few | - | CASTARDACGTYEQYF | TGTGCCAGCACGGCGAGGGATGCGTGTGGGACCTACGAGCAGTACTTC
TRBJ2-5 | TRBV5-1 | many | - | CASSGGTLQETQYF | TGCGCCAGCAGCGGAGGGACGTTACAAGAGACCCAGTACTTC
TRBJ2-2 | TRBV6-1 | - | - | CASRGGGGWTGELFF | TGTGCCAGCAGAGGGGGGGGGGGTTGGACCGGGGAGCTGTTTTTT
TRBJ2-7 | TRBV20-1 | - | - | CSAIGGGIEHEQYF | TGCAGTGCTATAGGAGGGGGCATTGAACATGAGCAGTACTTC
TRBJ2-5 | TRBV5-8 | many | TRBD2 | CASSFIGRASETQYF | TGTGCCAGCAGCTTTATCGGGAGGGCCAGTGAGACCCAGTACTTC
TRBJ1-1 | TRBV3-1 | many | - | CASSLRENTEAFF | TGTGCCAGCAGCCTCAGGGAAAACACTGAAGCTTTCTTT
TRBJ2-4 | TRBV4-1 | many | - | CASSHGRIAKNIQYF | TGCGCCAGCAGCCATGGTCGTATAGCCAAAAACATTCAGTACTTC
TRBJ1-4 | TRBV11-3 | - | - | CASSILYRSATNEKLFF | TGTGCCAGCAGCATCCTCTACAGGAGCGCAACTAATGAAAAACTGTTTTTT
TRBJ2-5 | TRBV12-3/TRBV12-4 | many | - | CASSYLGRRETQYF | TGTGCCAGCAGTTATTTGGGGCGGCGGGAGACCCAGTACTTC
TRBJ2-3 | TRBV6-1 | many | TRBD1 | CASSGQGTDTQYF | TGTGCCAGCAGCGGACAGGGAACAGATACGCAGTATTTT
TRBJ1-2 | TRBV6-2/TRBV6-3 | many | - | CASSAYRDSGYTF | TGTGCCAGCAGTGCATACAGGGATTCGGGCTACACCTTC
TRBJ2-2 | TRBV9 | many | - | CASRGSGQMDTGELFF | TGTGCCAGCAGGGGCAGCGGGCAGATGGACACCGGGGAGCTGTTTTTT